A selection of T cell receptor beta chains follows, all from one sample in a study of blood T cell repertoires in COVID-19. TCRdb's copy holds only in-frame clones and misses some; the assay was immunoSEQ multiplex PCR. The repertoire includes 200,000 or so clones, more than 65% of them detected once, and 2% to 2.5% sits in the top ten. The material sequenced was peripheral blood. The receptors come from an older woman with acute or convalescent COVID-19. CDR3s include the opening cysteine and the closing phenylalanine or tryptophan. D genes are given only for firm matches. Some rows have no size entry. The others give once, few or many, or a class for an expanded clone.

CDR3aa: CASSPAGGASTDTQYF; CDR3nt: TGTGCCAGCAGCCCAGCGGGGGGCGCTAGCACAGATACGCAGTATTTT; d_gene: TRBD2; j_gene: TRBJ2-3; abundance: NA; v_gene: TRBV11-2
CDR3aa: CASSYPSGGRNTGELFF; CDR3nt: TGCGCCAGCAGCTACCCTAGCGGGGGGCGAAACACCGGGGAGCTGTTTTTT; d_gene: TRBD2; j_gene: TRBJ2-2; abundance: NA; v_gene: TRBV5-1
CDR3aa: CASSADWAGELFF; CDR3nt: TGTGCCAGCAGCGCCGACTGGGCCGGGGAGCTGTTTTTT; d_gene: NA; j_gene: TRBJ2-2; abundance: once; v_gene: TRBV7-2
CDR3aa: CASSYTDRGFYGYTF; CDR3nt: TGTGCCAGCAGTTACACGGACAGGGGATTCTATGGCTACACCTTC; d_gene: TRBD1; j_gene: TRBJ1-2; abundance: NA; v_gene: TRBV7-9
CDR3aa: CASSPSQHQPQHF; CDR3nt: TGTGCCAGCTCACCCTCACAGCATCAGCCCCAGCATTTT; d_gene: NA; j_gene: TRBJ1-5; abundance: NA; v_gene: TRBV18
CDR3aa: CASSQDYHPRQPQHF; CDR3nt: TGTGCCAGCAGCCAAGATTATCACCCGCGACAGCCCCAGCATTTT; d_gene: NA; j_gene: TRBJ1-5; abundance: NA; v_gene: TRBV3-1/TRBV3-2
CDR3aa: CASSLRTYDSPLHF; CDR3nt: TGTGCCAGCAGTTTAAGGACTTATGATTCACCCCTCCACTTT; d_gene: NA; j_gene: TRBJ1-6; abundance: NA; v_gene: TRBV27
CDR3aa: CASSQDGLVTGELFF; CDR3nt: TGTGCCAGCAGCCAAGATGGACTAGTCACCGGGGAGCTGTTTTTT; d_gene: TRBD2; j_gene: TRBJ2-2; abundance: NA; v_gene: TRBV3-1/TRBV3-2
CDR3aa: CASSMGGLANQPQHF; CDR3nt: TGTGCCAGTAGTATGGGGGGACTGGCAAATCAGCCCCAGCATTTT; d_gene: NA; j_gene: TRBJ1-5; abundance: NA; v_gene: TRBV19
CDR3aa: CASSTASGAPYEQYF; CDR3nt: TGTGCCAGTAGTACGGCCAGCGGGGCTCCCTACGAGCAGTACTTC; d_gene: TRBD2; j_gene: TRBJ2-7; abundance: few; v_gene: TRBV19
CDR3aa: CASSQDGLASTEAFF; CDR3nt: TGTGCCAGCAGCCAAGATGGTCTGGCCAGTACTGAAGCTTTCTTT; d_gene: NA; j_gene: TRBJ1-1; abundance: NA; v_gene: TRBV3-1/TRBV3-2
CDR3aa: CASSRNGAGLNTEAFF; CDR3nt: TGTGCCAGCTCAAGAAATGGGGCAGGCCTGAACACTGAAGCTTTCTTT; d_gene: NA; j_gene: TRBJ1-1; abundance: NA; v_gene: TRBV18
CDR3aa: CASSPPTGSMGDGYTF; CDR3nt: TGTGCCAGCTCACCACCGACAGGGTCTATGGGTGATGGCTACACCTTC; d_gene: TRBD1; j_gene: TRBJ1-2; abundance: few; v_gene: TRBV18
CDR3aa: CASSLGYSNTEAFF; CDR3nt: TGTGCCAGCAGCTTGGGCTATAGCAACACTGAAGCTTTCTTT; d_gene: NA; j_gene: TRBJ1-1; abundance: NA; v_gene: TRBV5-4
CDR3aa: CASSEFGGLSSAYEQYF; CDR3nt: TGTGCCAGCAGTGAGTTTGGGGGACTCTCATCGGCCTACGAGCAGTACTTC; d_gene: NA; j_gene: TRBJ2-7; abundance: few; v_gene: TRBV2
CDR3aa: CASRGGVNQPQHF; CDR3nt: TGTGCCAGCAGGGGGGGGGTGAATCAGCCCCAGCATTTT; d_gene: NA; j_gene: TRBJ1-5; abundance: NA; v_gene: TRBV6-5
CDR3aa: CASGPGGSYNEQFF; CDR3nt: TGTGCCAGCGGACCAGGGGGCTCCTACAATGAGCAGTTCTTC; d_gene: TRBD1; j_gene: TRBJ2-1; abundance: NA; v_gene: TRBV28
CDR3aa: CAISESTGGTDTQYF; CDR3nt: TGTGCCATCAGTGAATCTACAGGGGGCACAGATACGCAGTATTTT; d_gene: TRBD1; j_gene: TRBJ2-3; abundance: NA; v_gene: TRBV10-3
CDR3aa: CASSLVLAGGTDTQYF; CDR3nt: TGTGCCAGCAGCTTAGTACTAGCGGGGGGAACAGATACGCAGTATTTT; d_gene: TRBD2; j_gene: TRBJ2-3; abundance: NA; v_gene: TRBV11-1
CDR3aa: CASSLGSGLAGNEQFF; CDR3nt: TGTGCCAGCAGCTTAGGATCGGGACTAGCGGGAAATGAGCAGTTCTTC; d_gene: TRBD2; j_gene: TRBJ2-1; abundance: few; v_gene: TRBV7-9
CDR3aa: CASSLSPGGNEKLFF; CDR3nt: TGTGCCAGCAGCTTGTCCCCAGGAGGAAATGAAAAACTGTTTTTT; d_gene: NA; j_gene: TRBJ1-4; abundance: NA; v_gene: TRBV5-5
CDR3aa: CASSYSKGGAVAFF; CDR3nt: TGTGCCAGCAGTTACTCGAAGGGGGGGGCTGTGGCTTTCTTT; d_gene: NA; j_gene: TRBJ1-1; abundance: NA; v_gene: TRBV6-5
CDR3aa: CASRRQGTYEQYF; CDR3nt: TGTGCCAGCAGGAGACAGGGGACCTACGAGCAGTACTTC; d_gene: TRBD1; j_gene: TRBJ2-7; abundance: NA; v_gene: TRBV12-3/TRBV12-4
CDR3aa: CASSLQGTGNGYTF; CDR3nt: TGTGCCAGCAGTTTACAAGGGACAGGGAACGGCTACACCTTC; d_gene: TRBD1; j_gene: TRBJ1-2; abundance: NA; v_gene: TRBV28
CDR3aa: CASSYSRDSLDYGYTF; CDR3nt: TGTGCCAGCAGTTACTCGAGGGACTCTCTCGACTATGGCTACACCTTC; d_gene: NA; j_gene: TRBJ1-2; abundance: NA; v_gene: TRBV6-2/TRBV6-3
CDR3aa: CASSWGLDGETQYF; CDR3nt: TGTGCCAGCAGCTGGGGCCTCGACGGAGAGACCCAGTACTTC; d_gene: NA; j_gene: TRBJ2-5; abundance: few; v_gene: TRBV7-2
CDR3aa: CASSQSSRGGTGELFF; CDR3nt: TGCGCCAGCAGCCAGTCTAGTAGGGGAGGGACCGGGGAGCTGTTTTTT; d_gene: TRBD2; j_gene: TRBJ2-2; abundance: NA; v_gene: TRBV4-3
CDR3aa: CASSPHATSGGGAGELFF; CDR3nt: TGTGCCAGCAGCCCCCACGCGACTAGCGGGGGGGGAGCCGGGGAGCTGTTTTTT; d_gene: TRBD2; j_gene: TRBJ2-2; abundance: NA; v_gene: TRBV9
CDR3aa: CASSFARGREQYF; CDR3nt: TGTGCCAGCAGCTTTGCCAGGGGGCGGGAACAGTACTTC; d_gene: TRBD1; j_gene: TRBJ2-7; abundance: NA; v_gene: TRBV11-1
CDR3aa: CASSYDRVTYEQYF; CDR3nt: TGTGCCAGCAGCTACGACAGGGTTACGTACGAGCAGTACTTC; d_gene: TRBD1; j_gene: TRBJ2-7; abundance: NA; v_gene: TRBV3-1/TRBV3-2
CDR3aa: CASSLVNYGYTF; CDR3nt: TGTGCCAGCAGCCTAGTAAACTATGGCTACACCTTC; d_gene: NA; j_gene: TRBJ1-2; abundance: NA; v_gene: TRBV28
CDR3aa: CASRTGNTGELFF; CDR3nt: TGTGCCAGTAGGACAGGGAACACCGGGGAGCTGTTTTTT; d_gene: TRBD1; j_gene: TRBJ2-2; abundance: NA; v_gene: TRBV28
CDR3aa: CASSRDRQETQYF; CDR3nt: TGTGCCAGCTCACGGGACAGACAAGAGACCCAGTACTTC; d_gene: TRBD1; j_gene: TRBJ2-5; abundance: NA; v_gene: TRBV18
CDR3aa: CASSFPSDRWQGKYNEQFF; CDR3nt: TGTGCCAGCAGCTTCCCCTCAGACCGATGGCAGGGAAAATACAATGAGCAGTTCTTC; d_gene: NA; j_gene: TRBJ2-1; abundance: NA; v_gene: TRBV11-2
CDR3aa: CASSWRRGDDGYTF; CDR3nt: TGTGCCAGCAGTTGGCGGCGGGGAGACGATGGCTACACCTTC; d_gene: NA; j_gene: TRBJ1-2; abundance: once; v_gene: TRBV27
CDR3aa: CASSDSGDNYGYTF; CDR3nt: TGTGCCAGCAGTGACTCAGGGGACAACTATGGCTACACCTTC; d_gene: NA; j_gene: TRBJ1-2; abundance: NA; v_gene: TRBV25-1
CDR3aa: CASSSPGQGNYGYTF; CDR3nt: TGTGCCAGCTCATCCCCGGGACAGGGAAACTATGGCTACACCTTC; d_gene: TRBD1; j_gene: TRBJ1-2; abundance: NA; v_gene: TRBV18
CDR3aa: CSARAGDEQYF; CDR3nt: TGCAGTGCTAGGGCCGGGGATGAGCAGTACTTC; d_gene: NA; j_gene: TRBJ2-7; abundance: NA; v_gene: TRBV20-1
CDR3aa: CASSPPPRQGNTIYF; CDR3nt: TGTGCCAGCTCACCACCGCCTAGGCAAGGAAACACCATATATTTT; d_gene: NA; j_gene: TRBJ1-3; abundance: NA; v_gene: TRBV18
CDR3aa: CASSLEILGQGSHTEAFF; CDR3nt: TGTGCCAGCAGCCTGGAGATTCTAGGACAGGGGAGTCACACTGAAGCTTTCTTT; d_gene: TRBD1; j_gene: TRBJ1-1; abundance: NA; v_gene: TRBV4-2
CDR3aa: CAWSGSSHAEAFF; CDR3nt: TGTGCCTGGAGTGGCAGTTCCCACGCTGAAGCTTTCTTT; d_gene: NA; j_gene: TRBJ1-1; abundance: NA; v_gene: TRBV30
CDR3aa: CASSSKRGGYNEQFF; CDR3nt: TGTGCCAGCAGCTCAAAGCGGGGGGGCTACAATGAGCAGTTCTTC; d_gene: TRBD2; j_gene: TRBJ2-1; abundance: NA; v_gene: TRBV7-3
CDR3aa: CASVPRPGVEKLFF; CDR3nt: TGTGCCAGCGTACCACGGCCGGGGGTTGAAAAACTGTTTTTT; d_gene: NA; j_gene: TRBJ1-4; abundance: NA; v_gene: TRBV28
CDR3aa: CASRERGARAAGTQYF; CDR3nt: TGTGCCAGCAGGGAGCGGGGGGCACGGGCGGCGGGTACGCAGTATTTT; d_gene: TRBD2; j_gene: TRBJ2-3; abundance: NA; v_gene: TRBV5-4
CDR3aa: CASSPTGMADTQYF; CDR3nt: TGTGCCAGCAGCCCGACAGGTATGGCAGATACGCAGTATTTT; d_gene: NA; j_gene: TRBJ2-3; abundance: once; v_gene: TRBV9
CDR3aa: CASSERTRVDEAFF; CDR3nt: TGTGCCAGCAGTGAGCGGACACGGGTCGACGAAGCTTTCTTT; d_gene: NA; j_gene: TRBJ1-1; abundance: NA; v_gene: TRBV2
CDR3aa: CASSHLGGSSYNEQFF; CDR3nt: TGTGCCAGCAGCCACCTTGGCGGGAGCTCCTACAATGAGCAGTTCTTC; d_gene: TRBD2; j_gene: TRBJ2-1; abundance: NA; v_gene: TRBV3-1/TRBV3-2
CDR3aa: CASSEGRGGSGANVLTF; CDR3nt: TGCGCCAGCAGCGAAGGACGGGGAGGCTCTGGGGCCAACGTCCTGACTTTC; d_gene: NA; j_gene: TRBJ2-6; abundance: NA; v_gene: TRBV4-3
CDR3aa: CAISKKDRDSNQPQHF; CDR3nt: TGTGCCATCAGCAAAAAAGACAGGGATAGCAATCAGCCCCAGCATTTT; d_gene: TRBD1; j_gene: TRBJ1-5; abundance: NA; v_gene: TRBV10-3
CDR3aa: CASSLAGVTEAFF; CDR3nt: TGCGCCAGCAGCTTGGCCGGAGTAACTGAAGCTTTCTTT; d_gene: NA; j_gene: TRBJ1-1; abundance: NA; v_gene: TRBV5-1
CDR3aa: CASSSEFYGYTF; CDR3nt: TGTGCCAGTTCTTCCGAGTTCTATGGCTACACCTTC; d_gene: NA; j_gene: TRBJ1-2; abundance: few; v_gene: TRBV2
CDR3aa: CASKNTGDWEQYF; CDR3nt: TGTGCCAGCAAAAACACAGGCGATTGGGAGCAGTACTTC; d_gene: NA; j_gene: TRBJ2-7; abundance: NA; v_gene: TRBV6-6
CDR3aa: CASSRERGNSYEQYF; CDR3nt: TGTGCCAGCAGCAGGGAAAGGGGTAACTCCTACGAGCAGTACTTC; d_gene: NA; j_gene: TRBJ2-7; abundance: NA; v_gene: TRBV7-8
CDR3aa: CSVGGGNQPQHF; CDR3nt: TGCAGCGTTGGGGGGGGAAATCAGCCCCAGCATTTT; d_gene: NA; j_gene: TRBJ1-5; abundance: NA; v_gene: TRBV29-1
CDR3aa: CASSWGTSEDEQYF; CDR3nt: TGCGCCAGCAGCTGGGGGACTAGCGAAGACGAGCAGTACTTC; d_gene: TRBD2; j_gene: TRBJ2-7; abundance: NA; v_gene: TRBV5-1
CDR3aa: CASRIPGLMNTEAFF; CDR3nt: TGTGCCAGTAGGATCCCGGGACTCATGAACACTGAAGCTTTCTTT; d_gene: NA; j_gene: TRBJ1-1; abundance: NA; v_gene: TRBV19
CDR3aa: CASSPPTLFSGNTIYF; CDR3nt: TGTGCCAGCTCACCGCCCACATTGTTCTCTGGAAACACCATATATTTT; d_gene: NA; j_gene: TRBJ1-3; abundance: NA; v_gene: TRBV18
CDR3aa: CASSRNRDNSPLHF; CDR3nt: TGTGCCAGCAGTCGGAACAGGGATAATTCACCCCTCCACTTT; d_gene: NA; j_gene: TRBJ1-6; abundance: NA; v_gene: TRBV6-6